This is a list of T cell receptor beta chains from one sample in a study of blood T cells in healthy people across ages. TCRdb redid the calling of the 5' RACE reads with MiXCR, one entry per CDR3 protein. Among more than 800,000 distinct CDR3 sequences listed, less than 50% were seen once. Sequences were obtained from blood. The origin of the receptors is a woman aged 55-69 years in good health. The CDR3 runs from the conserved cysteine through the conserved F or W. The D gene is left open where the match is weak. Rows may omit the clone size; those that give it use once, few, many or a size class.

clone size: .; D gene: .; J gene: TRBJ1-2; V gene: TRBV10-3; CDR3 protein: CAITPDDVLNGYTF; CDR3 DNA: TGTGCCATCACCCCGGACGACGTCCTAAATGGCTACACCTTC
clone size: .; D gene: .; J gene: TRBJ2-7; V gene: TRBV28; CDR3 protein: CASSLWGGDEQYF; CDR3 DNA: TGTGCCAGCAGTCTCTGGGGGGGCGACGAGCAGTACTTC
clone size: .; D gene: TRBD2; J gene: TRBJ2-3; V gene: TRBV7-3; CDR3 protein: CASSLTAGVADTRYF; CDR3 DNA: TGTGCCAGCAGCTTAACAGCGGGAGTGGCAGATACGCGGTATTTT
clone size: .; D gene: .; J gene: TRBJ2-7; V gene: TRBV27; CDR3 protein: CASSLSEWNEQYF; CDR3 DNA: TGTGCCAGCAGTTTATCGGAGTGGAACGAGCAGTACTTC
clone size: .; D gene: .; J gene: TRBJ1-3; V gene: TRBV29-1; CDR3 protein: CSARGIGNTIYF; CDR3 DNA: TGCAGCGCGAGGGGAATCGGTAACACCATATATTTT
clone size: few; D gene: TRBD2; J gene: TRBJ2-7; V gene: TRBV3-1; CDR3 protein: CASSQALAGYEQYF; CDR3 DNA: TGTGCCAGCAGCCAAGCTCTAGCGGGCTACGAGCAGTACTTC
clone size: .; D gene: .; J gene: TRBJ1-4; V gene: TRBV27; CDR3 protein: CARGDGDNEKLFF; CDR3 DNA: TGTGCCAGGGGGGACGGGGATAATGAAAAACTGTTTTTT
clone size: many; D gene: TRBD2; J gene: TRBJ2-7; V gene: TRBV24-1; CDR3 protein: CATSREGSYEQYF; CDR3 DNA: TGTGCCACCTCCCGGGAGGGTTCCTACGAGCAGTACTTC
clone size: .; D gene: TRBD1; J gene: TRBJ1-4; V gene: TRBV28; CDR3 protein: CASSHAWDSPFSEKLFF; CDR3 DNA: TGTGCCAGCAGTCATGCATGGGACAGTCCCTTTAGTGAAAAACTGTTTTTT
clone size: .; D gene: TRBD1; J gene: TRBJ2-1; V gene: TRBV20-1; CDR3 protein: CSADRDSYNEQFF; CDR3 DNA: TGCAGTGCTGACCGGGACAGTTACAATGAGCAGTTCTTC
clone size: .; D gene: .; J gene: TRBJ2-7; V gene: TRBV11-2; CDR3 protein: CASSLMSSYEQYF; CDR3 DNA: TGTGCCAGCAGCTTAATGAGCTCCTACGAGCAGTACTTC
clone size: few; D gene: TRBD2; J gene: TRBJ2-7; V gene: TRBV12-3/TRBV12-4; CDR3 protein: CASSLAGSGRPLSEQYF; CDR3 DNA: TGTGCCAGCAGTTTAGCTGGCAGCGGGAGGCCCCTTTCCGAGCAGTACTTC
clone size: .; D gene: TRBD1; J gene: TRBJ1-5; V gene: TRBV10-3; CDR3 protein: CAISERTGDSNQPQHF; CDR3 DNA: TGTGCCATCAGTGAGAGGACAGGAGATAGCAATCAGCCCCAGCATTTT
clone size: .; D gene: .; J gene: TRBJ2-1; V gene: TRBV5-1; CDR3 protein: CASSLGSGGRYNEQFF; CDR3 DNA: TGCGCCAGCAGCTTGGGTTCAGGAGGTCGATACAATGAGCAGTTCTTC
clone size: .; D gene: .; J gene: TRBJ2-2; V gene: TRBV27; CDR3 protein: CASTPGRVNTGELFF; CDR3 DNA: TGTGCCAGCACCCCAGGCCGGGTGAACACCGGGGAGCTGTTTTTT
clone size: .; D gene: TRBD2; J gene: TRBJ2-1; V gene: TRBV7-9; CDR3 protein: CASSRRASGAYNEQFF; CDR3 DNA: TGTGCCAGCAGCCGCCGAGCTAGCGGAGCCTACAATGAGCAGTTCTTC
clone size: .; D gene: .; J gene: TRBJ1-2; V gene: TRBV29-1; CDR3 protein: CSVGTTLEAVGYTF; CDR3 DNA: TGCAGCGTTGGGACGACCCTTGAGGCAGTTGGCTACACCTTC
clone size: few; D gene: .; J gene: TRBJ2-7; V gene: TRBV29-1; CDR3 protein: CSARDTGNGEQYF; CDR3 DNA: TGCAGCGCTCGGGACACGGGGAATGGAGAGCAGTACTTC
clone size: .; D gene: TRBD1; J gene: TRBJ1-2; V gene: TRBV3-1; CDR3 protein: CASSHLTGGAQLWYGYTF; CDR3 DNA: TGTGCCAGCAGCCACCTGACAGGGGGCGCGCAACTATGGTATGGCTACACCTTC
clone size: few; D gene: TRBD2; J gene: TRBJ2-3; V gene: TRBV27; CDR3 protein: CASGTSGVADTQYF; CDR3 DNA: TGTGCCAGCGGGACTAGCGGGGTCGCGGATACGCAGTATTTT
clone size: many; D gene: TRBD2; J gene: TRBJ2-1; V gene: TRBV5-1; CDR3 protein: CASSLRLAGNEQFF; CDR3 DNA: TGTGCCAGCAGCTTACGACTAGCTGGCAATGAGCAGTTCTTC
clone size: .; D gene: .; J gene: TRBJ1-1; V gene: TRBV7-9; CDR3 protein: CASSLGRQVNTEAFF; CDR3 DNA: TGTGCCAGCAGCTTAGGCAGACAGGTGAACACTGAAGCTTTCTTT
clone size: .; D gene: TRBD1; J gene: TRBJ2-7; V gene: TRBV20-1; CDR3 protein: CSALQGVGEQYF; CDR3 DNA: TGCAGTGCTCTACAGGGGGTGGGCGAGCAGTACTTC
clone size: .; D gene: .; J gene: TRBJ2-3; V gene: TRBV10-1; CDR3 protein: CASNKRNRTFSTDTQYF; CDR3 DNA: TGCGCCAGCAACAAGCGGAACCGGACATTTAGCACAGATACGCAGTATTTT
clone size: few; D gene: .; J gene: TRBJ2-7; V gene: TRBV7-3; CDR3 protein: CASSLLGGGSAGAYEQYF; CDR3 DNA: TGTGCCAGCAGCTTACTCGGTGGTGGCAGTGCCGGGGCCTACGAGCAGTACTTC
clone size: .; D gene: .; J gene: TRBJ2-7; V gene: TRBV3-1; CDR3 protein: CASSQSGTATYEQYF; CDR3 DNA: TGTGCCAGCAGCCAATCCGGGACGGCTACCTACGAGCAGTACTTC
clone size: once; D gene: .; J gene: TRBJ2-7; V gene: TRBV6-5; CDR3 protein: CASSYSRQGWGSYEQYF; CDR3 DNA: TGTGCCAGCAGTTACTCGAGGCAGGGGTGGGGGTCCTACGAGCAGTACTTC
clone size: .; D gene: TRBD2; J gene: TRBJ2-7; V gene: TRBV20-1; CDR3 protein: CSARDLGLAGVSRAYEQYF; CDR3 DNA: TGCAGTGCTAGAGATCTAGGACTAGCGGGAGTTTCGAGAGCCTACGAGCAGTACTTC
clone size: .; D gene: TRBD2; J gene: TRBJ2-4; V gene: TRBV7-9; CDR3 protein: CASSWTLALAGGRGNIQYF; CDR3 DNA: TGTGCCAGCAGCTGGACCTTAGCGTTAGCGGGAGGGCGTGGAAACATTCAGTACTTC
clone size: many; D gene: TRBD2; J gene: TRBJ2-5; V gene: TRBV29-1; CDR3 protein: CSVARSGRLEETQYF; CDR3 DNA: TGCAGCGTTGCCCGTAGCGGGAGGCTTGAGGAGACCCAGTACTTC
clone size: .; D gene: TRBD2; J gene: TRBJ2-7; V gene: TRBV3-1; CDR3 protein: CASSQVPVTSGRLYEQYF; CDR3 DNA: TGTGCCAGCAGCCAAGTCCCAGTGACTAGCGGGAGACTTTACGAGCAGTACTTC
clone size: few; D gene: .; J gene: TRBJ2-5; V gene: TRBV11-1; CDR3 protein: CASSLSPGYQETQYF; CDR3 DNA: TGTGCCAGCAGCCTGTCGCCGGGATACCAAGAGACCCAGTACTTC
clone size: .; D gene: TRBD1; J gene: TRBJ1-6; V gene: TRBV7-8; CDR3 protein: CASSLEGQSNSPLHF; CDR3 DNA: TGTGCCAGCAGCTTAGAGGGACAGAGTAATTCACCCCTCCACTTT
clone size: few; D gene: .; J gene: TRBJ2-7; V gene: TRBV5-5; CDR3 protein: CASSGGREYEQYF; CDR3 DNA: TGTGCCAGCAGCGGCGGCAGGGAGTACGAGCAGTACTTC
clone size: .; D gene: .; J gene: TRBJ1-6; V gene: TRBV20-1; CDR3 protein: CSARDMGGSSPLHF; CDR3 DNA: TGCAGTGCTAGAGATATGGGGGGGAGCTCACCCCTCCACTTT
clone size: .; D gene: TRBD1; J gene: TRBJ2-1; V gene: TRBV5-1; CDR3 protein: CASTGTGAYNEQFF; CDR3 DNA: TGCGCCAGCACCGGGACAGGGGCCTACAATGAGCAGTTCTTC
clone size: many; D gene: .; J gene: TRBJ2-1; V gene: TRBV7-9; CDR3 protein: CASSLSSTAEQFF; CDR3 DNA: TGTGCCAGCAGCCTCTCTAGTACAGCGGAGCAGTTCTTC